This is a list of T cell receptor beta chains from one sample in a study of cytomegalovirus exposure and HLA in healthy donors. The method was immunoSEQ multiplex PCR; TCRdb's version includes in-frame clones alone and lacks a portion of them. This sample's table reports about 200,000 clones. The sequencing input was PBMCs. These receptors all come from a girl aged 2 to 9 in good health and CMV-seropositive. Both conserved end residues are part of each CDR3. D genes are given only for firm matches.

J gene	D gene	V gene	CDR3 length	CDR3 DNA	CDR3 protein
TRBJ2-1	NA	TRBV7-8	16	TGTGCCAGCAGCTACACCAGCGAAAGCTCCTACAATGAGCAGTTCTTC	CASSYTSESSYNEQFF
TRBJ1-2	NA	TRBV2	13	TGTGCCAGCAGTGGTACCGGGAACTATGGCTACACCTTC	CASSGTGNYGYTF
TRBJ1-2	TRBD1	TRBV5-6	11	TGTGCCAGCAGCACGGACAGGGGCTACACCTTC	CASSTDRGYTF
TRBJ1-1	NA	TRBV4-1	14	TGCGCCAGCAGCCCCAGGGATATGAACACTGAAGCTTTCTTT	CASSPRDMNTEAFF
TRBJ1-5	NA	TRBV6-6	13	TGTGCCAGCAGATTACAGGCCGATCGTCCCCAGCATTTT	CASRLQADRPQHF
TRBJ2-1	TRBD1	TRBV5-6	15	TGTGCCAGCAGCTCCGCAACGACAGGGTCAAATGAGCAGTTCTTC	CASSSATTGSNEQFF
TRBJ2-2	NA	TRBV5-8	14	TGTGCCAGCAGCGTGCCAGGGGCGAGCGGGGAGCTGTTTTTT	CASSVPGASGELFF
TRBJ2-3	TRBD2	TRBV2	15	TGTGCCAGCAGTCGAAGGACTAGCGGCACAGATACGCAGTATTTT	CASSRRTSGTDTQYF
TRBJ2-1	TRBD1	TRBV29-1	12	TGCAGCGTTGAATCGGGCCCAGGGGGGCAGTTCTTC	CSVESGPGGQFF
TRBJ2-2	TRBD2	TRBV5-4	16	TGTGCCAGCAATCGGGGCGGGAGGGAGAACACCGGGGAGCTGTTTTTT	CASNRGGRENTGELFF
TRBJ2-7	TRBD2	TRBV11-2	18	TGTGCCAGCAGCTTAGGGCTAGCGGGAATAGGGTGGGTTTACGAGCAGTACTTC	CASSLGLAGIGWVYEQYF
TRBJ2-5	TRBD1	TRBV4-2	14	TGTGCCAGCAGCCAAGATGGGACAGGGAGGGAGCAGTACTTC	CASSQDGTGREQYF
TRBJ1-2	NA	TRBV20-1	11	TGCAGTGTCTCAGGGGACTATGGCTACACCTTC	CSVSGDYGYTF
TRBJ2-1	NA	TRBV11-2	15	TGTGCCAGCAGCTTTACCCCGGACAGTGGAAATGAGCAGTTCTTC	CASSFTPDSGNEQFF